This TCR beta chain was recovered during a study of cytomegalovirus exposure and HLA in healthy donors. Study-level results: The study listed around 150 cytomegalovirus-associated TCR beta chains. Analysis was carried out at a later point, and it linked a missense DCLRE1C variant to TCR beta V- and J-gene trimming. Reports described diagnosis of cytomegalovirus status by the classifier as highly specific and sensitive.

In this sample, this clone turned up a few times. Its target is not known. The CDR3 extends over 15 amino acids. The study ran its PCR with 60 Vbeta and 13 Jbeta primers. This table comes from immunoSEQ multiplex PCR, and its TCRdb copy is limited to in-frame clones, with some not included. The sample shows 100,000 to 150,000 clones, about 10% of them seen only once. The chain is built from TRBV21-1 and TRBJ1-2; no DNA check was done on the table's D call, TRBD1. TRBV21-1 is labeled a pseudogene. The sequence was collected from a woman aged 18-29 years in good health and CMV-seropositive. Sequencing input: PBMCs. CDR3 DNA: TGTGCCAGCAGCAAAAGCTGGGGACAGGGGAAAGGCTACACCTTC. This gives the protein CASSKSWGQGKGYTF.